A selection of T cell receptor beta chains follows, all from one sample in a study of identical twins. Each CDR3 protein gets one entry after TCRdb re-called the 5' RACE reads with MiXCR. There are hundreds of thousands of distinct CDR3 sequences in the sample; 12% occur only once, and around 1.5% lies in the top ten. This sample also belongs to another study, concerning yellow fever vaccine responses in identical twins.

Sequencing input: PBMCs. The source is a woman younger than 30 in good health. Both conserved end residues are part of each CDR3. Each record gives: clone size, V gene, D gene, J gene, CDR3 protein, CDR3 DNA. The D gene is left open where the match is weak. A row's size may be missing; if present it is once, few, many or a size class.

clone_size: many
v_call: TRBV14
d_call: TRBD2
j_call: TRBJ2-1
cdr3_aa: CASSQVRLGRRLAGAEDEQFF
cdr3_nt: TGTGCCAGCAGCCAAGTTCGCTTGGGGCGAAGACTAGCGGGAGCGGAGGATGAGCAGTTCTTC

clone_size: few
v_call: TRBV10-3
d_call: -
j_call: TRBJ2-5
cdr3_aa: CASGGQYQETQYF
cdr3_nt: TGTGCCAGCGGCGGACAGTACCAAGAGACCCAGTACTTC

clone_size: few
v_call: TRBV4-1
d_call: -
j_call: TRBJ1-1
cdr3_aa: CASSQDGTEAFF
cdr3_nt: TGCGCCAGCAGCCAAGACGGGACTGAAGCTTTCTTT

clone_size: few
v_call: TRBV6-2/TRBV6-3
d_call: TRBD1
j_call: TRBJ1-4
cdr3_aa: CASSYGGGRGANEKLFF
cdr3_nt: TGTGCCAGCAGTTACGGAGGGGGCCGGGGGGCTAATGAAAAACTGTTTTTT

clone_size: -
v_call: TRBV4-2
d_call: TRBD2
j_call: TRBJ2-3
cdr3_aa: CASSRSGTTGDTQYF
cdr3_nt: TGTGCCAGCAGCCGCTCCGGGACTACGGGCGATACGCAGTATTTT

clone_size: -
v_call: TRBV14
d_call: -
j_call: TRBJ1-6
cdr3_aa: CASSQRLTNSPLHF
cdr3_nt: TGTGCCAGCAGCCAAAGGCTGACCAATTCACCCCTCCACTTT

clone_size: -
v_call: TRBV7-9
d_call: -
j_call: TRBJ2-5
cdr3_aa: CASSLREVQETQYF
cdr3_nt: TGTGCCAGCAGCTTGAGGGAAGTACAAGAGACCCAGTACTTC

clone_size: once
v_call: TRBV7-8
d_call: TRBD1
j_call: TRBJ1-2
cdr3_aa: CASSLARTGHDYGYTF
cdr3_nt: TGTGCCAGCAGCTTAGCCCGGACAGGGCACGACTATGGCTACACCTTC

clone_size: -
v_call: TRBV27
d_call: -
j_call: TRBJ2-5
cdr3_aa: CASSLLSEPKQETQYF
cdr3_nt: TGTGCCAGCAGTTTACTCTCAGAGCCAAAGCAAGAGACCCAGTACTTC

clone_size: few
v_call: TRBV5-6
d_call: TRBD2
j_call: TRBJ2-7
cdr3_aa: CASSLRNSGRSEQYF
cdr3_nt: TGTGCCAGCAGCTTGAGGAATAGCGGGAGGAGCGAGCAGTACTTC

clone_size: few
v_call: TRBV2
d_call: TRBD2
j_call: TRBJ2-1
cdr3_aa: CASRPGLGGTGEQFF
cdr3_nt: TGTGCCAGCAGGCCGGGACTAGGGGGGACGGGTGAGCAGTTCTTC

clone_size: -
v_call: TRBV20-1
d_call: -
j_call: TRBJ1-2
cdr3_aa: CSGKWANNYGYTF
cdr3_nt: TGCAGTGGAAAGTGGGCTAATAACTATGGCTACACCTTC

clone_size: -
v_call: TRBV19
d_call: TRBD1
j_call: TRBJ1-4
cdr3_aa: CASGGQANEKLFF
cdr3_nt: TGTGCCAGCGGGGGACAGGCTAATGAAAAACTGTTTTTT

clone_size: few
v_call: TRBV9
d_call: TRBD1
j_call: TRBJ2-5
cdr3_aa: CASSPTPGQGETQYF
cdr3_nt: TGTGCCAGCAGCCCTACCCCGGGACAGGGAGAGACCCAGTACTTC

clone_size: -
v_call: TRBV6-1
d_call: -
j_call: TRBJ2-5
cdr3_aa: CASTYLQGRTETQYF
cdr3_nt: TGTGCCAGCACCTATCTTCAGGGGCGCACGGAGACCCAGTACTTC

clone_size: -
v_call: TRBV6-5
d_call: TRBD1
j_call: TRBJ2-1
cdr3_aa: CASSYSSGTGTNEQFF
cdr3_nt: TGTGCCAGCAGTTACTCGTCCGGGACAGGAACCAATGAGCAGTTCTTC